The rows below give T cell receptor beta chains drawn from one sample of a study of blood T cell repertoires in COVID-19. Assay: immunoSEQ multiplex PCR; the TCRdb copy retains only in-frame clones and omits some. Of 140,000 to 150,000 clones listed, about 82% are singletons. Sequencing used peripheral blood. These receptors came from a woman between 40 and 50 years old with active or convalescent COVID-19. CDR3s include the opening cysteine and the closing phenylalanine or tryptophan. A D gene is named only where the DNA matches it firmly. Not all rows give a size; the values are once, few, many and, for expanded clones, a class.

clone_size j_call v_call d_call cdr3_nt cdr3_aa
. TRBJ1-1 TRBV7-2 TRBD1 TGTGCCAGCAGCTTCAGGACAGGGGGTGAAGCTTTCTTT CASSFRTGGEAFF
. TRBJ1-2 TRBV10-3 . TGTGCCATCCTAGACCGGGAGGTGGACTATGGCTACACCTTC CAILDREVDYGYTF
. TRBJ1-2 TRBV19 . TGTGCCAGTAGCCTCGACAGGCGTGAAGGCTACACCTTC CASSLDRREGYTF
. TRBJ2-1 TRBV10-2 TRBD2 TGCGCCAGCAGTGACGGGACTAGCGGGAGGGCACTCAATGAGCAGTTCTTC CASSDGTSGRALNEQFF
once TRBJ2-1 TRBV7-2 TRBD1 TGTGCCAGTCACAGGGGTGGGTACAATGAGCAGTTCTTC CASHRGGYNEQFF
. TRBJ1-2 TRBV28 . TGTGCCAGCAGTTTAACCAGGGCCTATGGCTACACCTTC CASSLTRAYGYTF
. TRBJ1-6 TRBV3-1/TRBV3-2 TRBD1 TGTGCCAGCAGGACAGGGCAACATAATTCACCCCTCCACTTT CASRTGQHNSPLHF
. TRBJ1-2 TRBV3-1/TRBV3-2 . TGTGCCAGCAGCCAAGTTCGGGAGGGACACCGAACCTACACCTTC CASSQVREGHRTYTF
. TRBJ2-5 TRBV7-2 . TGTGCCAGCAGCTTAACCAGGCATCAAGAGACCCAGTACTTC CASSLTRHQETQYF
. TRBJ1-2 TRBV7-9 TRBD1 TGTGCCAGCAGCTTAGCGGGGACAGCGTATGGCTACACCTTC CASSLAGTAYGYTF
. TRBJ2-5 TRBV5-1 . TGCGCCAGCAGCCCGGACAGAGGGGAGACCCAGTACTTC CASSPDRGETQYF
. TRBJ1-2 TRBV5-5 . TGTGCCAGCAGCGCTTCAGGGGATCCTATTACAAACTATGGCTACACCTTC CASSASGDPITNYGYTF